Listed here are 8 T cell receptor beta chains from one sample, sequenced in a study of HIV-infected patients and healthy controls. Reverse transcription used 500 to 550 ng RNA and constant-region primers for alpha and beta. Each of the alpha and beta chains got its own library through chain-specific third strand synthesis with indices. TCRdb reprocessed the 5' RACE reads via MiXCR and lists one record per CDR3 protein. The repertoire consists of thousands of distinct CDR3 sequences, with more than 7.5% occurring once and the leading ten covering 20% to 25%. Antiretroviral therapy had run roughly three months, about 14 weeks, before follow-up blood collection. No cell fractionation was done, so the repertoire covers all unsorted peripheral blood T cells. The sequencing here drew on blood, taken during antiretroviral therapy. Every receptor here comes from an adult with HIV infection.

By frequency in the sample, this clonotype is medium-sized. This rearrangement joins TRBV6-4 to TRBJ2-1; TRBD1 matches 8 bases. V gave up 10 bases and J gave up 4 bases; unmatched junction bases: 12. The CDR3 runs 15 residues. In germline, CDR1 is MRHNA, CDR2 SNTAGT. As DNA, the CDR3 is TGTGCCACTAAGCCGGGGACAGGAGATTACAATGAGCAGTTCTTC. Encoded protein: CATKPGTGDYNEQFF.

This clonotype occurred many times. The V gene is TRBV4-1, the J gene TRBJ1-4; D uncertain. In germline, CDR1 is MGHRA, CDR2 YSYEKL. The germline V and J ends were trimmed by 0 bases and 8 bases, with 4 bases remaining between them. This CDR3 spans 12 amino acids. The CDR3 spells CASSQDTEKLFF. The CDR3 DNA sequence: TGCGCCAGCAGCCAAGATACGGAAAAACTGTTTTTT.

At least ten counts were recorded for this clonotype. The rearrangement uses TRBV29-1 and TRBJ2-2; D remains ambiguous. Germline values: CDR1 SQVTM, CDR2 ANQGSEA. CDR3 length equals 13 residues. Trimming left V 1 base short and J 1 base short, with 4 bases between. This chain's CDR3 is CSVEVVNTGELFF. The CDR3 region has the DNA TGCAGCGTTGAAGTTGTGAACACCGGGGAGCTGTTTTTT.

Within the sample, this clonotype is medium-sized. J is TRBJ1-2 and V is TRBV20-1; a weak D match, TRBD1 (6 bases). The V end was cut by 0 bases, the J end by 1 base, with 18 bases between. The CDR3 loop spans 17 amino acids. From germline, CDR1 is DFQATT and CDR2 SNEGSKA (reference sequence). The CDR3 spells CSARDPLPQGLNYGYTF. The CDR3 bases are TGCAGTGCTAGAGATCCCCTCCCACAGGGACTTAACTATGGCTACACCTTC.

This clonotype was detected many times. The chain couples TRBV5-4 to TRBJ2-1, with D possibly being TRBD2 (5 bases). Germline-derived CDR1 and CDR2 are SGHNT and YYREEE (reference sequence). Trimming removed 8 bases at V and 0 bases at J, with 12 bases between. The CDR3 spans 14 residues. The CDR3 loop is CASALGSSYNEQFF. CDR3 in DNA: TGTGCCAGTGCTCTAGGGAGCTCCTACAATGAGCAGTTCTTC.

This clonotype is medium-sized (0.01 to 0.1%) in the sample. This rearrangement joins TRBV7-3 to TRBJ1-1; the D is unclear. V was trimmed by 0 bases and J by 0 bases, leaving 2 bases between them. This CDR3 spans 13 amino acids. CDR1 is SGHTA and CDR2 is FQGTGA in the germline V gene. As DNA, the CDR3 is TGTGCCAGCAGCTTAACTGTGAACACTGAAGCTTTCTTT. It encodes CASSLTVNTEAFF.

There are many counts of this clonotype. The chain has TRBV28 and TRBJ2-2; weak D call: TRBD1 (5 bases). V lost 3 bases and J lost 6, with 8 bases in between. Germline loops: CDR1 MDHEN, CDR2 SYDVKM. The CDR3 is made up of 13 amino acids. The CDR3 loop is CASSLTRAGELFF. CDR3 bases: TGTGCCAGCAGTTTGACCAGGGCCGGGGAGCTGTTTTTT.

There are many counts of this clonotype. The chain couples TRBV6-6 to TRBJ1-5; D remains ambiguous. V lost 2 bases, J lost 4 bases, and 6 bases lay in between. In germline, CDR1 is MNHNY, CDR2 SVGAGI (reference sequence). This CDR3 has 13 residues. CDR3 DNA sequence: TGTGCCAGCAGTTACATCGATAATCAGCCCCAGCATTTT. Amino acid sequence: CASSYIDNQPQHF.